The sequence of this TCR beta chain was determined in a study of control samples from healthy donors and cancer patients (dated by TCRdb to about 2020). The library was made by the immunoSEQ multiplex PCR assay. TCRdb holds this immuneACCESS table with in-frame rearrangements only. Some clones are missing; in checked studies, unresolved V genes explain under half, and the rest has no known cause. The sample has about 130,000 clones on record, approximately 95% of them singletons. Approximately 4% of the sample is taken by the ten largest. Per the germline V gene, SQVTM is the CDR1 and ANQGSEA is the CDR2. V drops 7 bases and J drops 4 bases, leaving 16 bases in between. The cysteine opens and the phenylalanine closes a CDR3 of 14 amino acids. Just the 42-base CDR3 DNA is kept, in frame starting at base 1. To note about this clone: The specificity of this receptor is unknown. The record has no base qualities; no much larger clone is one base away. Distinct nucleotide sequences in the sample also encode this CDR3.

This TCR came from a young man in good health. Sequenced material: blood. The chain uses TRBV29-1 and TRBJ2-2; tentative D gene TRBD1, with 5 bases matching. The CDR3 in this case is CSAGDRGGTGELFF. The sequenced DNA: TGCAGCGCGGGCGATAGGGGCGGCACCGGGGAGCTGTTTTTT.